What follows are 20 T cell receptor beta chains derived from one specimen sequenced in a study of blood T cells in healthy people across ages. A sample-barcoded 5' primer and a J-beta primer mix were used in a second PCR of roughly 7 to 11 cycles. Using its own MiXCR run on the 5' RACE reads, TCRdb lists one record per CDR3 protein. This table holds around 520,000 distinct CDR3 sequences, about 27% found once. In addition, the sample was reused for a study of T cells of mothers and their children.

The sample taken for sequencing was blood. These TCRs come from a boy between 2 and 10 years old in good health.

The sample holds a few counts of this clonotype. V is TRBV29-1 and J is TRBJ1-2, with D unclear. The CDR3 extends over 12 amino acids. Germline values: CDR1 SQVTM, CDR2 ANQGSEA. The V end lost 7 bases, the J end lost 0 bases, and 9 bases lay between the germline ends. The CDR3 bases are TGCAGCGCCCTAGGCGCTAACTATGGCTACACCTTC. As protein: CSALGANYGYTF. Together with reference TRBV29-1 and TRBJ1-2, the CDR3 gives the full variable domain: SAVISQKPSRDICQRGTSLTIQCQVDSQVTMMFWYRQQPGQSLTLIATANQGSEATYESGFVIDKFPISRPNLTFSTLTVSNMSPEDSSIYLCSALGANYGYTFGSGTRLTVV.

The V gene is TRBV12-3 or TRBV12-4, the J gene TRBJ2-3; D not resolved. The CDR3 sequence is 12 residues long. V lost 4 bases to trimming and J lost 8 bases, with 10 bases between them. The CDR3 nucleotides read TGTGCCAGCAGTTCCACGGTTGGTACGCAGTATTTT. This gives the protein CASSSTVGTQYF.

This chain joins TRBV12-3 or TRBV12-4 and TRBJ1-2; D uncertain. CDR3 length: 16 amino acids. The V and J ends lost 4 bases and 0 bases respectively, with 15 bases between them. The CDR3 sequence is CASSWVERAPNYGYTF. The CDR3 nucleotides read TGTGCCAGCAGTTGGGTAGAGAGAGCCCCTAACTATGGCTACACCTTC.

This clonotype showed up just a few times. DNA of the CDR3: TGTGCCAGCTTCCCACTAGCGGGGGGACAAGAGACCCAGTACTTC. Protein product: CASFPLAGGQETQYF. The chain carries TRBV28 and TRBJ2-5; 12 nucleotides align to TRBD2. The V segment lost 8 bases and the J segment 2 bases; nucleotides outside the gene matches: 6. The V gene's germline CDR1 is MDHEN and CDR2 SYDVKM. The CDR3 totals 15 residues.

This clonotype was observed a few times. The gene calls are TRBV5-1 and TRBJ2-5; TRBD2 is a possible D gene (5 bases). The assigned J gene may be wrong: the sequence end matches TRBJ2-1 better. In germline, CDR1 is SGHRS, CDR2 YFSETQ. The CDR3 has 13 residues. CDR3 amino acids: CASSLEAGREQFF. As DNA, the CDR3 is TGCGCCAGCAGCTTGGAGGCGGGTCGTGAGCAGTTCTTC.

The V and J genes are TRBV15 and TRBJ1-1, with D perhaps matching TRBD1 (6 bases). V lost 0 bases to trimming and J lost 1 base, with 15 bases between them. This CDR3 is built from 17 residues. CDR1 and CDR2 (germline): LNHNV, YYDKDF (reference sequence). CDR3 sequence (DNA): TGTGCCACCAGCAGAGATCGTCGAGGACAGTCGAACACTGAAGCTTTCTTT. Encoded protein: CATSRDRRGQSNTEAFF.

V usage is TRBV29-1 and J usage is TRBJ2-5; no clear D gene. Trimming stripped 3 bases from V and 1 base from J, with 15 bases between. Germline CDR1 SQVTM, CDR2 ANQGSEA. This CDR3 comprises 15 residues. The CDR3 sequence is CSVELSGIFQETQYF. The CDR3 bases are TGCAGCGTTGAGTTGTCTGGGATCTTCCAAGAGACCCAGTACTTC.

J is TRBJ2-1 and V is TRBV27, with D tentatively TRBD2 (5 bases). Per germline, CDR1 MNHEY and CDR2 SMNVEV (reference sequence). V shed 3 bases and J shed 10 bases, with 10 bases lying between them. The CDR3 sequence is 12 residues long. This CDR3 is CASSFGKREQFF. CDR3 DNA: TGTGCCAGCAGTTTCGGTAAGCGGGAGCAGTTCTTC.

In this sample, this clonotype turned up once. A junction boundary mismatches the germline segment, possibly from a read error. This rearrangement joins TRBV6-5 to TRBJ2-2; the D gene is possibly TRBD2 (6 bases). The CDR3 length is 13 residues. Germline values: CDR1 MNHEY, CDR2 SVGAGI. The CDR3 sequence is CASTRGVTGGLFF. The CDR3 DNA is TGTGCCAGCACCCGAGGGGTTACCGGGGGGCTGTTTTTT.

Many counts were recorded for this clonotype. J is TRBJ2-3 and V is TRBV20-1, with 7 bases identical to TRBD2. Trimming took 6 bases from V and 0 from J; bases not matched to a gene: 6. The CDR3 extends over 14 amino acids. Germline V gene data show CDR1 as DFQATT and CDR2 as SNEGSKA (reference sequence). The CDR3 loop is CSAHSGPSTDTQYF. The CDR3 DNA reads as TGCAGTGCACATAGCGGGCCTAGCACAGATACGCAGTATTTT.

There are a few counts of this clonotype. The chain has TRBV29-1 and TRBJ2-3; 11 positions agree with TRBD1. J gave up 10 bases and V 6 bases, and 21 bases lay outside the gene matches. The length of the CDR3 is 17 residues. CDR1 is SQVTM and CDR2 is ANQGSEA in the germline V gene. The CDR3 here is CSVDADLWTGGLTSQYF. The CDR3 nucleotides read TGCAGCGTCGATGCAGACCTTTGGACAGGGGGCTTGACTTCGCAGTATTTT.

The CDR3 coding sequence is TGTGCCAGCAGGGACACCTCCACAGATACGCAGTATTTT. This gives the protein CASRDTSTDTQYF. V usage is TRBV2 and J usage is TRBJ2-3; tentatively, D is TRBD1 (5 bases). CDR1 SNHLY and CDR2 FYNNEI come from the germline V gene. V gave up 6 bases and J gave up 2 bases, with 9 bases separating them. This CDR3 has 13 residues. Full variable domain (remainder filled in from reference TRBV2 and TRBJ2-3): EPEVTQTPSHQVTQMGQEVILRCVPISNHLYFYWYRQILGQKVEFLVSFYNNEISEKSEIFDDQFSVERPDGSNFTLKIRSTKLEDSAMYFCASRDTSTDTQYFGPGTRLTVL.

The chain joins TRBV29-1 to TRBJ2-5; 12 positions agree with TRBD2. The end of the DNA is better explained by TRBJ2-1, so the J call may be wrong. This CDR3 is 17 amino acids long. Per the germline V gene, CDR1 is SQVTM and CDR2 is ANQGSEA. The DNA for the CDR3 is TGCAGCGTAGAGGGACTAGCGGGCCCGGCGTCCGACAATGAGCAGTTCTTC. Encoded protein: CSVEGLAGPASDNEQFF.

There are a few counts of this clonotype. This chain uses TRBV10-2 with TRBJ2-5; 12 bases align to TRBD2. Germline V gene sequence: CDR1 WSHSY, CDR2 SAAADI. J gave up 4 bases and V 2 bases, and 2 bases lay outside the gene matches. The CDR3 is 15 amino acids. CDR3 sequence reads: CASSELLAGGETQYF. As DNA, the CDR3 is TGCGCCAGCAGTGAGCTACTAGCGGGGGGAGAGACCCAGTACTTC.

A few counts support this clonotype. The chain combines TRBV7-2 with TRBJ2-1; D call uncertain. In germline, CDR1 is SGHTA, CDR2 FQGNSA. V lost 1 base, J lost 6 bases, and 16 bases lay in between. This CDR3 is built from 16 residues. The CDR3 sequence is CASSLEPSPRGNEQFF. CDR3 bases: TGTGCCAGCAGCTTAGAGCCTAGTCCGCGTGGCAATGAGCAGTTCTTC.

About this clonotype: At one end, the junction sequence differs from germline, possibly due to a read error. The CDR3 DNA reads TGTGTCATCAGTGACCGAGCGGGAGACACTGAAGCTTTCTTT. Its protein product is CVISDRAGDTEAFF. This chain joins TRBV10-3 and TRBJ1-1; D gene ambiguous. The CDR3 totals 14 residues. In germline, CDR1 is ENHRY, CDR2 SYGVKD.

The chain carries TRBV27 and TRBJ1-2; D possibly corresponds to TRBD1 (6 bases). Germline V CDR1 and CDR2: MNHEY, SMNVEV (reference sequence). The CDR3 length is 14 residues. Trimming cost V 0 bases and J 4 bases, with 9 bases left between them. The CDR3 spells CASSLSQGPYGYTF. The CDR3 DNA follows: TGTGCCAGCAGTTTATCGCAGGGGCCCTATGGCTACACCTTC.

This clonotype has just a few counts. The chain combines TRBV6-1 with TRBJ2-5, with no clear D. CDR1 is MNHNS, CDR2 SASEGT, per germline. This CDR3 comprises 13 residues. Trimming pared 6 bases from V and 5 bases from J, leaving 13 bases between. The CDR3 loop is CASSKTPQETQYF. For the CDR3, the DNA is TGTGCCAGCAGCAAGACCCCCCAGGAGACCCAGTACTTC.

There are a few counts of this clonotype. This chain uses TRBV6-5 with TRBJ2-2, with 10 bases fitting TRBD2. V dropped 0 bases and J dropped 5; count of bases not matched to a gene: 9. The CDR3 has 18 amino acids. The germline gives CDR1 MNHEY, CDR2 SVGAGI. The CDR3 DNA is TGTGCCAGCAGTTACTCTTGGGCTAGCGGGGGCCGGACCGGGGAGCTGTTTTTT. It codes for CASSYSWASGGRTGELFF.

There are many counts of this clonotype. CDR3: CASGPGTSLYNEQFF. The CDR3 coding sequence is TGTGCCAGCGGTCCCGGGACTAGCCTATACAATGAGCAGTTCTTC. This chain joins TRBV12-3 or TRBV12-4 and TRBJ2-1, with TRBD2 identical over 9 bases. The CDR3 loop spans 15 amino acids. The V segment lost 8 bases and the J segment 4 bases; nucleotides outside the gene matches: 9.